The next 28 T cell receptor beta chains were all read from a single sample in a study of CD8 T cells in Susac syndrome. Random-hexamer reverse transcription was applied to roughly 0.5 to 1 ug RNA. TCRdb independently ran MiXCR on the immunoSEQ multiplex PCR reads; one entry per CDR3 protein. The sample contains approximately 46,000 distinct CDR3 sequences, over 90% of which appear only once. Material: CD8+ T cells from PBMCs. Receptors were obtained from a human donor in good health.

This CDR3 reads CASSLGRASGSYEQYF. In DNA form, the CDR3 reads TGTGCCAGCAGCTTGGGGAGGGCTAGCGGATCCTACGAGCAGTACTTC. The rearrangement links TRBV5-4 to TRBJ2-7; 7 bases match TRBD2. Trimming at V came to 0 bases and at J to 1 base, leaving 7 bases not matched to a gene. The CDR3 has 16 residues. Germline lookup yields CDR1 SGHNT and CDR2 YYREEE (reference sequence).

The gene calls are TRBV27 and TRBJ2-1; TRBD1 matches 8 bases. CDR1 is MNHEY and CDR2 is SMNVEV in the germline V gene (reference sequence). The CDR3 is made up of 12 amino acids. J was trimmed by 6 bases and V by 9 bases; bases with no gene match: 4. This CDR3 reads CASRTGFNEQFF. As DNA, the CDR3 is TGTGCCAGTAGGACAGGGTTCAATGAGCAGTTCTTC.

In this sample, this clonotype turned up once. The genes are TRBV2 and TRBJ2-5; TRBD1 is a possible D gene (5 bases). The V gene lost 5 bases and the J gene lost 0 bases, with 10 bases spanning the gap. This CDR3 is built from 14 residues. Germline V lookup: CDR1 SNHLY, CDR2 FYNNEI. The CDR3 region has the DNA TGTGCCAGCAGTTATACAGGTGACCAAGAGACCCAGTACTTC. This encodes CASSYTGDQETQYF.

The CDR3 loop is CASSLVPYEQYF. CDR3 nucleotide sequence: TGTGCCAGCAGCTTAGTCCCCTACGAGCAGTACTTC. This chain joins TRBV7-9 and TRBJ2-7; D gene uncertain. The germline V and J ends were trimmed by 1 base and 2 bases, with 3 bases remaining between them. The V gene's germline CDR1 is SEHNR and CDR2 FQNEAQ (reference sequence). The CDR3 is 12 residues long.

CDR3: CASSHVGEGRYEQFF. The DNA for the CDR3 is TGTGCCAGCAGCCACGTCGGGGAGGGCCGGTATGAGCAGTTCTTC. The chain carries TRBV3-1 and TRBJ2-1; 7 bases match TRBD2. This CDR3 comprises 15 residues. The V gene's germline CDR1 is LGHDT and CDR2 YNNKEL (reference sequence). V dropped 3 bases and J dropped 8; count of bases not matched to a gene: 10.

V is TRBV5-6 and J is TRBJ2-2; unclear D gene. V was clipped by 4 bases and J by 6 bases, with 7 bases between them. The CDR3 has 12 residues. Germline V lookup: CDR1 SGHDT, CDR2 YYEEEE. The CDR3 nucleotides read TGTGCCAGCAGCCCCATCTCCGGGGAGCTGTTTTTT. The encoded protein is CASSPISGELFF.

The genes are TRBV7-9 and TRBJ2-6, with D unclear. Between the trimmed V and J ends, which lost 4 bases and 4 bases, there was a span of 11 bases. The CDR3 runs to 15 residues. The germline gives CDR1 SEHNR, CDR2 FQNEAQ (reference sequence). CDR3 sequence reads: CASSSPATGANVLTF. Here the CDR3 DNA reads TGTGCCAGCAGCTCCCCAGCAACCGGGGCCAACGTCCTGACTTTC. The complete variable domain, with remaining parts taken from reference TRBV7-9 and TRBJ2-6, reads DTGVSQNPRHKITKRGQNVTFRCDPISEHNRLYWYRQTLGQGPEFLTYFQNEAQLEKSRLLSDRFSAERPKGSFSTLEIQRTEQGDSAMYLCASSSPATGANVLTFGAGSRLTVL.

The rearrangement links TRBV5-6 to TRBJ2-7; D is perhaps TRBD1 or TRBD2 (6 bases each). The CDR3 has 15 amino acids. Per the germline V gene, CDR1 is SGHDT and CDR2 is YYEEEE. V was pared by 2 bases and J by 4 bases, with 16 bases between. The CDR3, as DNA: TGTGCCAGCAGCTTCGCCGGGGGCTCGGCTTACGAGCAGTACTTC. It specifies CASSFAGGSAYEQYF.

The genes are TRBV7-9 and TRBJ1-2; D is uncertain. The CDR3 runs 14 residues. CDR1 SEHNR and CDR2 FQNEAQ come from the germline V gene (reference sequence). V shed 5 bases and J shed 4 bases, with 14 bases lying between them. The CDR3 DNA reads TGTGCCAGCAGCCAGGCGGGGTTGGGCTATGGCTACACCTTC. Encoded protein: CASSQAGLGYGYTF. Full variable domain (missing parts from reference TRBV7-9 and TRBJ1-2): DTGVSQNPRHKITKRGQNVTFRCDPISEHNRLYWYRQTLGQGPEFLTYFQNEAQLEKSRLLSDRFSAERPKGSFSTLEIQRTEQGDSAMYLCASSQAGLGYGYTFGSGTRLTVV.

The chain recombines TRBV15 with TRBJ1-1; no clear D. Germline V gene sequence: CDR1 LNHNV, CDR2 YYDKDF (reference sequence). This CDR3 contains 14 residues. Trimming took off 2 bases at V and 0 bases at J, with 7 bases between the two ends. The CDR3, as DNA: TGTGCCACCAGCAGACAGGCACTGAACACTGAAGCTTTCTTT. It is translated as CATSRQALNTEAFF.

This chain connects TRBV27 to TRBJ2-1; D unresolved. Per the germline V gene, CDR1 is MNHEY and CDR2 is SMNVEV (reference sequence). This CDR3 region has 13 residues. V lost 2 bases and J 5 bases, leaving 7 bases between the germline ends. DNA of the CDR3: TGTGCCAGCAGTTTAGCTGGAGACAATGAGCAGTTCTTC. It codes for CASSLAGDNEQFF.

The chain joins TRBV20-1 to TRBJ2-2; D gene uncertain. Between the trimmed V and J ends, which lost 0 bases and 4 bases, there was a span of 15 bases. The CDR3 has 16 residues. Germline-derived CDR1 and CDR2 are DFQATT and SNEGSKA (reference sequence). The CDR3, as DNA: TGCAGTGCTAGAGATTCCGTGAGCAGCTCCACCGGGGAGCTGTTTTTT. This gives the protein CSARDSVSSSTGELFF.

This rearrangement joins TRBV5-1 to TRBJ2-7, with 8 bases that match TRBD2. Per germline, CDR1 SGHRS and CDR2 YFSETQ. This CDR3 is built from 16 residues. V shed 0 bases, J shed 0 bases, and the junction held 5 bases outside the gene matches. The CDR3 DNA is TGCGCCAGCAGCTTGGCCGGGGGGGGCGTCTCCTACGAGCAGTACTTC. Protein sequence: CASSLAGGGVSYEQYF.

Only one count was recorded for this clonotype. In DNA, the CDR3 is TGTGCCAGTAGTCCCCTAGCACACGACCGAATGTCCTACGAGCAGTACTTC. As protein: CASSPLAHDRMSYEQYF. The chain has TRBV19 and TRBJ2-7; D perhaps matches TRBD2 (5 bases). Deletions cut 5 bases from V and 1 base from J, with 21 bases between. Germline V gene data show CDR1 as LNHDA and CDR2 as SQIVND (reference sequence). The CDR3 runs to 17 residues.

The sample holds a few counts of this clonotype. The chain is built from TRBV27 and TRBJ1-1; weak D call: TRBD1 (5 bases). Germline assignment: CDR1 MNHEY and CDR2 SMNVEV (reference sequence). The V end was cut by 2 bases, the J end by 2 bases, with 12 bases between. The CDR3 extends over 15 amino acids. The CDR3 DNA sequence: TGTGCCAGCAGTTTAGCCGCTACAGGAAACACTGAAGCTTTCTTT. Translated: CASSLAATGNTEAFF.

The CDR3 nucleotides are TGTGCCAGCAGCCAAGTTGGTGGGGTTACTGAAGCTTTCTTT. It specifies CASSQVGGVTEAFF. This chain links TRBV14 with TRBJ1-1; no clear D. V was cut by 1 base and J by 5 bases, with 11 bases left in between. Looked up from germline, CDR1 is SGHDN and CDR2 is FVKESK. The CDR3 runs to 14 residues. The entire variable domain, with the rest obtained from reference TRBV14 and TRBJ1-1, is as follows: EAGVTQFPSHSVIEKGQTVTLRCDPISGHDNLYWYRRVMGKEIKFLLHFVKESKQDESGMPNNRFLAERTGGTYSTLKVQPAELEDSGVYFCASSQVGGVTEAFFGQGTRLTVV.

V and J are TRBV15 and TRBJ2-1, with TRBD2 as a possible D gene (6 bases). V shed 9 bases and J shed 0 bases, with 12 bases lying between them. The CDR3 length is 14 residues. CDR1 and CDR2 (germline): LNHNV, YYDKDF (reference sequence). The CDR3 reads CATGGGSSYNEQFF. CDR3 DNA: TGTGCCACTGGTGGGGGGAGCTCCTACAATGAGCAGTTCTTC.

CDR3 amino acids: CSARAWDRVDGYTF. DNA of the CDR3: TGCAGTGCTAGAGCTTGGGACAGGGTGGATGGCTACACCTTC. The chain employs TRBV20-1 and TRBJ1-2, with TRBD1 matching over 9 bases. The V gene end was trimmed by 1 base and the J gene end by 6 bases; junction bases not matched to a gene: 6. The germline CDR1 and CDR2 sequences are DFQATT and SNEGSKA (reference sequence). This CDR3 is built from 14 residues.

V gene TRBV19 combines with J gene TRBJ1-1; 8 bases agree with TRBD1. Per the germline V gene, CDR1 is LNHDA and CDR2 is SQIVND (reference sequence). J was trimmed by 5 bases and V by 9 bases; bases with no gene match: 5. This CDR3 has 12 amino acids. The CDR3 DNA sequence: TGTGCCAGCAAAACAGGGGGAACTGAAGCTTTCTTT. As protein: CASKTGGTEAFF.

This clonotype was observed once. The chain carries TRBV13 and TRBJ1-1; D might be TRBD1 (5 bases). The V end lost 4 bases, the J end lost 0 bases, and 12 bases lay between the germline ends. Looked up from germline, CDR1 is PRHDT and CDR2 is FYEKMQ (reference sequence). The CDR3 consists of 15 residues. The CDR3 bases are TGTGCCAGCAGCTCCTGGGGCGGGATGAACACTGAAGCTTTCTTT. Encoded protein: CASSSWGGMNTEAFF.

CDR3 DNA sequence: TGTGCCAGCAGCTCCCGGACTAGGTCCTACGAGCAGTACTTC. This gives the protein CASSSRTRSYEQYF. The V call is TRBV7-9, the J call TRBJ2-7; 7 bases agree with TRBD2. The CDR3 loop spans 14 amino acids. From germline, CDR1 is SEHNR and CDR2 FQNEAQ (reference sequence). The V and J ends lost 4 bases and 1 base, in that order; junction bases with no gene match: 4.

This chain's CDR3 is CASSFGYSYEQYF. Written as DNA, the CDR3 is TGTGCCAGCAGCTTCGGTTACTCCTACGAGCAGTACTTC. The chain employs TRBV5-8 and TRBJ2-7; D unclear. There are 13 residues in the CDR3. Trimming left V 2 bases short and J 0 bases short, with 6 bases between. Germline lookup yields CDR1 SGHTS and CDR2 YDEGEE.

This sequence joins TRBV7-9 and TRBJ2-3; 9 nucleotides line up with TRBD1. The CDR3 runs to 15 residues. Germline-derived CDR1 and CDR2 are SEHNR and FQNEAQ (reference sequence). V trimming: 4 bases; J trimming: 4 bases; junction bases outside the gene matches: 6. In DNA, the CDR3 is TGTGCCAGCAGCTCCCCGGGGACAGGGTCAGATACGCAGTATTTT. Its translation is CASSSPGTGSDTQYF.

The V gene is TRBV6-1, the J gene TRBJ2-3; D is possibly TRBD1 (5 bases). CDR3 length: 16 residues. Germline V lookup: CDR1 MNHNS, CDR2 SASEGT. V gave up 5 bases and J gave up 0 bases, with 15 bases separating them. The CDR3 protein is CASSTPVGRSTDTQYF. CDR3 coding DNA: TGTGCCAGCAGTACCCCGGTGGGGCGAAGCACAGATACGCAGTATTTT.

This rearrangement joins TRBV7-8 to TRBJ2-7, with 11 bases identical to TRBD2. Losses at the gene ends were 5 bases for V and 3 bases for J; bases not matched to a gene: 6. Per the germline V gene, CDR1 is SGHVS and CDR2 is FQNEAQ. This CDR3 contains 15 residues. DNA of the CDR3: TGTGCCAGCAGCCACCCGGGGACTAGCGGCTACGAGCAGTACTTC. Its translation is CASSHPGTSGYEQYF.

This sequence joins TRBV5-4 and TRBJ2-1; D may match TRBD1 or TRBD2 (5 bases each). Trimming took off 5 bases at V and 3 bases at J, with 9 bases between the two ends. CDR3 length: 13 amino acids. Germline V lookup: CDR1 SGHNT, CDR2 YYREEE (reference sequence). The CDR3 coding sequence is TGTGCCAGCAGTGGGACCAACTACAATGAGCAGTTCTTC. Its protein is CASSGTNYNEQFF.

V gene TRBV4-1 combines with J gene TRBJ2-1; D is undetermined. The germline CDR1 and CDR2 sequences are MGHRA and YSYEKL. This CDR3 comprises 13 residues. With 4 bases removed from V and 9 bases from J, the gap between germline ends came to 13 bases. This CDR3 reads CASSRPKGGEQFF. The CDR3 coding sequence is TGCGCCAGCAGCCGTCCAAAAGGTGGTGAGCAGTTCTTC.

This chain uses TRBV7-2 with TRBJ2-7; no reliable D call. Germline CDR1 SGHTA, CDR2 FQGNSA. Trimming shortened V by 5 bases and J by 2 bases, and 10 bases separated the two germline ends. The CDR3 sequence is 13 residues long. The chain's CDR3 is CASSIKPPYEQYF. The CDR3 DNA reads TGTGCCAGCAGCATCAAACCGCCCTACGAGCAGTACTTC.